The rows below give T cell receptor beta chains drawn from one sample of a study of CD8 T cells in Susac syndrome. TCRdb independently ran MiXCR on the immunoSEQ multiplex PCR reads; one entry per CDR3 protein. The table lists around 230,000 distinct CDR3 sequences, roughly 95% of them singletons. Sequencing was carried out using CD4+ T cells from PBMCs. The receptor source for this set is a human donor with Susac syndrome. Both conserved end residues are part of each CDR3. The order of the fields is V gene, J gene, D gene, clone size, CDR3 DNA, CDR3 protein. The D gene is left open where the match is weak. Clone size is shown for a subset of rows, as once, few, many or a class of expanded clone.

TRBV7-8	TRBJ1-1	-	-	TGTGCCAGCAGCTTTACACGGGACACGACTGAAGCTTTCTTT	CASSFTRDTTEAFF
TRBV7-3	TRBJ1-1	TRBD1	-	TGTGCCAGCAGCTTAAGAGGGGGCAAGGGCACTGAAGCTTTCTTT	CASSLRGGKGTEAFF
TRBV28	TRBJ1-1	TRBD1	-	TGTGCCAGCAGAGTTCCGGGACAGGGGACCACTGAAGCTTTCTTT	CASRVPGQGTTEAFF
TRBV9	TRBJ1-4	-	once	TGTGCCAGCAGCCCGCTCACCTCGGGGCCCCTTGAAAAACTGTTTTTT	CASSPLTSGPLEKLFF
TRBV18	TRBJ1-1	-	-	TGTGCCAGCTCGAAAGCTGAGAACACTGAAGCTTTCTTT	CASSKAENTEAFF
TRBV24-1	TRBJ1-1	-	-	TGTGCCACCAGTGACGGACGGAGCATGAACACTGAAGCTTTCTTT	CATSDGRSMNTEAFF
TRBV11-1	TRBJ2-1	-	-	TGTGCCAGCAGCTCACGGATGAGCTCCTACAATGAGCAGTTCTTC	CASSSRMSSYNEQFF
TRBV20-1	TRBJ2-3	TRBD1	-	TGCAGTGCTAGGGGACAGGGAACAGATACGCAGTATTTT	CSARGQGTDTQYF
TRBV20-1	TRBJ1-1	-	-	TGCAGTGGAAGCCCCTCGGGCATGAACACTGAAGCTTTCTTT	CSGSPSGMNTEAFF
TRBV7-2	TRBJ1-1	TRBD1	-	TGTGCCACTCCTAGAGAGACAGGGCGGAACACTGAAGCTTTCTTT	CATPRETGRNTEAFF
TRBV9	TRBJ2-7	-	-	TGTGCCAGCAGCGTAGGACAGAAGATCTACGAGCAGTACTTC	CASSVGQKIYEQYF
TRBV20-1	TRBJ2-5	TRBD1	once	TGCAGTGCCCGAGGGGGCGGCCAAGAGACCCAGTACTTC	CSARGGGQETQYF
TRBV30	TRBJ1-1	-	-	TGTGCCTGGGGCCCTCTGGGGTTGAGCACTGAAGCTTTCTTT	CAWGPLGLSTEAFF
TRBV28	TRBJ1-5	-	few	TGTGCCAGCAGTTACCGCAATCAGCCCCAGCATTTT	CASSYRNQPQHF
TRBV24-1	TRBJ2-3	-	-	TGTGCCACCGCCGGGCCTAGCACAGATACGCAGTATTTT	CATAGPSTDTQYF
TRBV7-7	TRBJ2-2	TRBD2	-	TGTGCTAGCAGCTTAGAAGCTAGCGGGAGTTGGGAGCTGTTTTTT	CASSLEASGSWELFF
TRBV20-1	TRBJ2-1	TRBD2	-	TGCAGTGCTAGGTTCCCGGGACTAGCGGGAGGGTATGAGCAGTTCTTC	CSARFPGLAGGYEQFF
TRBV29-1	TRBJ2-1	-	-	TGCAGCGTTGAGTCTAGCCGGGGATATGAGCAGTTCTTC	CSVESSRGYEQFF
TRBV7-7	TRBJ2-2	-	-	TGTGCTAGCAGCCGAAACCAACCCCACGGGGGCGATGTCGGGGAGCTGTTTTTT	CASSRNQPHGGDVGELFF
TRBV28	TRBJ2-6	-	-	TGTGCCAGTAAAACTGGGGCCAACGTCCTGACTTTC	CASKTGANVLTF
TRBV20-1	TRBJ2-4	-	-	TGCAGTCCGGGTCTCCCGTACTTC	CSPGLPYF
TRBV20-1	TRBJ1-2	TRBD1	once	TGCAGTGCTAGTGAGGGGGCACTCTCCCTTGGCTACACCTTC	CSASEGALSLGYTF
TRBV29-1	TRBJ1-1	-	-	TGCAGCGTTACGTTTCGGTTGAACACTGAAGCTTTCTTT	CSVTFRLNTEAFF
TRBV29-1	TRBJ1-1	-	-	TGCAGCGTTGAAGAGGCCTTTCAGACTGAAGCTTTCTTT	CSVEEAFQTEAFF
TRBV18	TRBJ1-5	-	-	TGTGCCAGCTCACCACCTCCTCCCCAGCCCCAGCATTTT	CASSPPPPQPQHF
TRBV20-1	TRBJ1-5	TRBD1	once	TGCAGTGCTAGGGGGACAGGGTGGGGAGATCAGCCCCAGCATTTT	CSARGTGWGDQPQHF
TRBV29-1	TRBJ2-5	-	-	TGCAGCGTAGCCCTTGTGGCGGAGACCCAGTACTTC	CSVALVAETQYF
TRBV11-2	TRBJ2-1	TRBD2	-	TGTGCCAGCTCCCGGATAGCGGGATACAATGAGCAGTTCTTC	CASSRIAGYNEQFF
TRBV28	TRBJ1-2	-	-	TGTGCCAGCAGTCCTGACAGGTTTCTCTGGGGCGGCTACACCTTC	CASSPDRFLWGGYTF
TRBV6-5	TRBJ2-7	TRBD2	-	TGTGCCAGCAGTAGGGGGACTAGCGTCGACGAGCAGTACTTC	CASSRGTSVDEQYF
TRBV20-1	TRBJ2-3	TRBD2	-	TGCAGTGCTAGGACTAGCGGGAGCACAGATACGCAGTATTTT	CSARTSGSTDTQYF
TRBV6-1	TRBJ2-5	TRBD1	-	TGTGCCAGCAGCAGGCGACTGGGGGCCGCAGGGGGGACCCAGTACTTC	CASSRRLGAAGGTQYF
TRBV7-8	TRBJ2-7	TRBD2	-	TGTGCCAGCAGCGTGACTAGCGGGAGTGTTAGCGAGCAGTACTTC	CASSVTSGSVSEQYF
TRBV20-1	TRBJ2-1	TRBD1	-	TGCAGTGCTGTTCAGTCCGGGACAGGGGCTGGCAATGAGCAGTTCTTC	CSAVQSGTGAGNEQFF
TRBV11-2	TRBJ2-2	-	few	TGTGCCAGCAGTCAACGCGGGACCGGGGAGCTGTTTTTT	CASSQRGTGELFF
TRBV9	TRBJ1-3	-	-	TGTGCCAGCAGCGTGGGGATCTCGTCTGGAAACACCATATATTTT	CASSVGISSGNTIYF
TRBV6-1	TRBJ2-1	-	-	TGTGCCAGCAGTGTTGACAGAGGGGAGCAGTTCTTC	CASSVDRGEQFF
TRBV21-1	TRBJ2-2	-	-	TGTGCCAGCCTTCGGGCGGGACCCCGGGGCACCGGGGAGCTGTTTTTT	CASLRAGPRGTGELFF
TRBV28	TRBJ2-4	-	-	TGTGCCAGCAGTCGACCCGGGACAGCCAAAAACATTCAGTACTTC	CASSRPGTAKNIQYF
TRBV2	TRBJ2-7	-	-	TGTGCCAGCATGGAGGGATCCTACGAGCAGTACTTC	CASMEGSYEQYF